The 27 T cell receptor beta chains given below trace back to one sample, sequenced in a study of cytomegalovirus exposure and HLA in healthy donors. Both 60 Vbeta primers and 13 Jbeta primers went into the PCR. The method was immunoSEQ multiplex PCR; TCRdb's version includes in-frame clones alone and lacks a portion of them. Counted here are 150,000 to 200,000 clones, roughly 87% occurring once; the ten biggest clones make up around 0.25%. Specimen: PBMCs. The source of these receptors is a girl under two years old in good health and CMV-seronegative.

The chain carries TRBV2 and TRBJ1-1, with 7 bases identical to TRBD1. The V gene end was trimmed by 0 bases and the J gene end by 4 bases; junction bases not matched to a gene: 5. CDR3 length equals 15 residues. Germline values: CDR1 SNHLY, CDR2 FYNNEI. The CDR3 DNA reads as TGTGCCAGCAGTGAAGCGCACAGGGGCGGCACTGAAGCTTTCTTT. Translation gives CASSEAHRGGTEAFF. Complete variable domain (other parts from reference TRBV2 and TRBJ1-1): EPEVTQTPSHQVTQMGQEVILRCVPISNHLYFYWYRQILGQKVEFLVSFYNNEISEKSEIFDDQFSVERPDGSNFTLKIRSTKLEDSAMYFCASSEAHRGGTEAFFGQGTRLTVV.

CDR3 in amino acids: CASSPVGGPDIQYF. CDR3 sequence (DNA): TGTGCCAGCAGCCCGGTCGGGGGGCCGGACATTCAGTACTTC. The chain employs TRBV7-9 and TRBJ2-4, with D possibly TRBD2 on 7 matching bases. The germline gives CDR1 SEHNR, CDR2 FQNEAQ (reference sequence). CDR3 size: 14 residues. The V gene lost 5 bases and the J gene lost 8 bases, with 16 bases spanning the gap.

This chain links TRBV5-1 with TRBJ1-4; TRBD1 might be the D (5 bases). The CDR3 extends over 15 amino acids. CDR1 and CDR2 (germline): SGHRS, YFSETQ. The V end was cut by 0 bases, the J end by 3 bases, with 9 bases between. CDR3 DNA: TGCGCCAGCAGCTTGGAAGGACACCCTAATGAAAAACTGTTTTTT. It encodes CASSLEGHPNEKLFF.

The chain uses TRBV6-6 and TRBJ1-1; D may be TRBD1 (6 bases). The CDR3 sequence is 12 residues long. The V gene lost 10 bases and the J gene lost 4 bases, with 13 bases spanning the gap. Germline V gives CDR1 MNHNY, CDR2 SVGAGI (reference sequence). As DNA, the CDR3 is TGTGCCACCGTAGGGGGAGCCACTGAAGCTTTCTTT. This gives the protein CATVGGATEAFF.

V usage is TRBV5-6 and J usage is TRBJ2-1; no firm D call. CDR1 is SGHDT and CDR2 is YYEEEE in the germline V gene. This CDR3 has 13 residues. V lost 4 bases and J 5 bases, leaving 10 bases between the germline ends. CDR3 region: CASSPGPHNEQFF. CDR3 DNA: TGTGCCAGCAGCCCCGGTCCCCACAATGAGCAGTTCTTC.

This clone showed up just a few times. The chain employs TRBV5-6 and TRBJ1-1; 10 bases fit TRBD1. This CDR3 has 14 residues. V trimming: 4 bases; J trimming: 6 bases; junction bases outside the gene matches: 6. Germline assignment: CDR1 SGHDT and CDR2 YYEEEE. The CDR3 sequence is CASSNRDRGPEAFF. CDR3 DNA: TGTGCCAGCAGCAACCGGGACAGGGGCCCTGAAGCTTTCTTT.

This clone was picked up a small number of times. This chain's CDR3 is CASSTRRSGNTIYF. The CDR3 DNA reads as TGTGCCAGCAGCACGAGGAGGTCGGGAAACACCATATATTTT. This chain joins TRBV6-1 and TRBJ1-3, with no clear D. Germline CDR1 reads MNHNS; CDR2 reads SASEGT. This CDR3 is 14 amino acids long. Trimming left V 6 bases short and J 4 bases short, with 13 bases between.

This rearrangement joins TRBV4-1 to TRBJ1-1; D not certain. With 0 bases removed from V and 4 bases from J, the gap between germline ends came to 15 bases. In germline, CDR1 is MGHRA, CDR2 YSYEKL. The CDR3 is 16 residues long. Here the CDR3 DNA reads TGCGCCAGCAGCCAAGAGCCGCGAGGGAAGGGCACTGAAGCTTTCTTT. It codes for CASSQEPRGKGTEAFF.

The V and J genes are TRBV7-9 and TRBJ2-3; 9 bases agree with TRBD2. Germline V gene data show CDR1 as SEHNR and CDR2 as FQNEAQ (reference sequence). Germline trimming cut 5 bases from V and 6 bases from J; bases unmatched to any gene: 9. The CDR3 has 15 amino acids. CDR3 sequence reads: CASSPRLAAGDTQYF. The CDR3 DNA is TGTGCCAGCAGCCCTCGACTAGCGGCGGGGGATACGCAGTATTTT. Using reference TRBV7-9 and TRBJ2-3 for the parts outside the CDR3, the full variable domain is DTGVSQNPRHKITKRGQNVTFRCDPISEHNRLYWYRQTLGQGPEFLTYFQNEAQLEKSRLLSDRFSAERPKGSFSTLEIQRTEQGDSAMYLCASSPRLAAGDTQYFGPGTRLTVL.

The chain has TRBV5-1 and TRBJ2-3; 9 positions match TRBD1. After removal of 0 bases from V and 4 bases from J, the junction contained 9 bases not matched to a gene. Germline V gene sequence: CDR1 SGHRS, CDR2 YFSETQ. The CDR3 extends over 17 amino acids. CDR3 sequence reads: CASSLERDRVSSDTQYF. CDR3 DNA: TGCGCCAGCAGCTTGGAGAGGGACAGGGTTTCGTCAGATACGCAGTATTTT.

The rearrangement joins TRBV5-1 to TRBJ1-1, with a tentative D call TRBD1 (5 bases). The CDR3 has 14 amino acids. Germline V gene sequence: CDR1 SGHRS, CDR2 YFSETQ. V was cut by 7 bases and J by 0 bases, with 13 bases left in between. CDR3 loop: CASGWGGMNTEAFF. The DNA of the CDR3 is TGCGCCAGCGGCTGGGGGGGAATGAACACTGAAGCTTTCTTT.

This clone was recorded once. This chain connects TRBV2 to TRBJ2-7; possible D gene TRBD1, 5 bases. V lost 6 bases and J 0 bases, leaving 6 bases between the germline ends. CDR1 is SNHLY and CDR2 is FYNNEI in the germline V gene. This CDR3 is built from 12 residues. The CDR3 DNA is TGTGCCAGCAGGACAGACTCCTACGAGCAGTACTTC. It codes for CASRTDSYEQYF.

This clone has only a few counts. J is TRBJ2-7 and V is TRBV4-3; TRBD1 matches at 7 bases. Trimming took 1 base from V and 3 from J; bases not matched to a gene: 3. The CDR3 totals 14 residues. Germline-derived CDR1 and CDR2 are LGHNA and YSLEER. In DNA form, the CDR3 reads TGCGCCAGCAGCCAAGCCCAGGGGGTCTACGAGCAGTACTTC. It encodes CASSQAQGVYEQYF.

The rearrangement joins TRBV27 to TRBJ1-1; D not resolved. The V gene's germline CDR1 is MNHEY and CDR2 SMNVEV (reference sequence). The CDR3 runs to 14 residues. V shed 8 bases and J shed 5 bases, with 18 bases lying between them. This chain's CDR3 is CASLNRSGWTEAFF. The DNA for the CDR3 is TGTGCCAGCTTAAATCGTTCGGGTTGGACTGAAGCTTTCTTT.

The gene calls are TRBV4-2 and TRBJ2-1; tentatively, D is TRBD2 (6 bases). The CDR3 totals 16 residues. V lost 0 bases and J 4 bases, leaving 13 bases between the germline ends. Germline V gene sequence: CDR1 LGHNA, CDR2 YNFKEQ. CDR3 amino acids: CASSQEQDYLYNEQFF. CDR3 nucleotide sequence: TGTGCCAGCAGCCAAGAACAGGACTATTTATACAATGAGCAGTTCTTC.

The chain is built from TRBV6-5 and TRBJ1-6; D remains unclear. Germline-derived CDR1 and CDR2 are MNHEY and SVGAGI. CDR3 length: 14 amino acids. Trimming cost V 3 bases and J 6 bases, with 9 bases left between them. CDR3 in amino acids: CASSYQVFNSPLHF. CDR3 bases: TGTGCCAGCAGTTATCAGGTTTTTAATTCACCCCTCCACTTT.

This clone was seen once. The V and J genes are TRBV6-1 and TRBJ1-2; 7 nucleotides align to TRBD1. Looked up from germline, CDR1 is MNHNS and CDR2 is SASEGT. There are 13 residues in the CDR3. After removal of 8 bases from V and 6 bases from J, the junction contained 9 bases not matched to a gene. The DNA of the CDR3 is TGTGCCAGCGGATACCCGGGACAGAATGGCTACACCTTC. Translated: CASGYPGQNGYTF.

J is TRBJ1-1 and V is TRBV20-1; 7 nucleotides align to TRBD1. The ends lost 6 bases at V and 4 bases at J; junction bases unmatched: 2. CDR1 DFQATT and CDR2 SNEGSKA come from the germline V gene (reference sequence). This CDR3 region has 11 residues. The CDR3 protein is CSATGVTEAFF. Written as DNA, the CDR3 is TGCAGTGCCACAGGGGTCACTGAAGCTTTCTTT.

The chain carries TRBV30 and TRBJ1-1; D is unclear. The CDR3 extends over 12 amino acids. Germline V gene data show CDR1 as GTSNPN and CDR2 as SVGIG (reference sequence). The V gene lost 3 bases and the J gene lost 1 base, with 6 bases spanning the gap. The CDR3 bases are TGTGCCTGGAGAGCTCCGAACACTGAAGCTTTCTTT. Translated: CAWRAPNTEAFF.

V gene TRBV12-5 combines with J gene TRBJ2-7, with 7 bases matching TRBD1. CDR1 is LGHNT, CDR2 FRNRAP, per germline. The CDR3 is 15 residues long. Germline trimming cut 4 bases from V and 5 bases from J; bases unmatched to any gene: 11. CDR3 in amino acids: CASGSAGTAFDEQYF. The CDR3 DNA is TGTGCTAGTGGTTCAGCCGGGACAGCCTTTGACGAGCAGTACTTC.

The genes are TRBV19 and TRBJ1-4, with unresolved D. Germline V CDR1 and CDR2: LNHDA, SQIVND (reference sequence). CDR3 length: 16 residues. Trimming removed 3 bases from V and 0 bases from J, with 11 bases in between. The CDR3 sequence is CASSIGRTATNEKLFF. CDR3 DNA sequence: TGTGCCAGTAGTATCGGGCGGACTGCAACTAATGAAAAACTGTTTTTT.

V and J are TRBV4-2 and TRBJ1-2, with TRBD1 matching over 9 bases. Per germline, CDR1 LGHNA and CDR2 YNFKEQ. The CDR3 spans 16 residues. V lost 1 base and J lost 4; bases outside the gene matches: 7. The CDR3 loop reads CASSQVTGGRGYGYTF. The CDR3 DNA reads as TGTGCCAGCAGCCAAGTCACAGGGGGCAGAGGCTATGGCTACACCTTC.

The chain employs TRBV7-7 and TRBJ2-7, with a weak D call TRBD1 (6 bases). Germline CDR1 and CDR2: SSHAT and FNYEAQ (reference sequence). Deletions cut 5 bases from V and 6 bases from J, with 20 bases between. This CDR3 is built from 15 residues. The CDR3 DNA reads as TGTGCCAGCAGCCCTCTGACAGGCCAAGGGATCGAGCAGTACTTC. Translated: CASSPLTGQGIEQYF.

The V call is TRBV25-1, the J call TRBJ1-1; weak D call: TRBD1 (5 bases). The V gene lost 6 bases and the J gene lost 0 bases, with 11 bases spanning the gap. The length of the CDR3 is 14 residues. In germline, CDR1 is MGHDK, CDR2 SYGVNS. The chain's CDR3 is CASSNTGMNTEAFF. As DNA, the CDR3 is TGTGCCAGCAGCAATACAGGCATGAACACTGAAGCTTTCTTT.

V and J are TRBV5-1 and TRBJ2-7; 9 bases match TRBD1. This CDR3 spans 19 amino acids. V was clipped by 2 bases and J by 1 base; unmatched bases: 16. Germline lookup yields CDR1 SGHRS and CDR2 YFSETQ. The CDR3 bases are TGCGCCAGCAGCTTTCCGAAACTTGGACAGGGGCAAATATCCTACGAGCAGTACTTC. This gives the protein CASSFPKLGQGQISYEQYF.

This clone occurred a few times. The chain recombines TRBV6-1 with TRBJ1-2, with TRBD1 matching 7 bases. Germline V gene sequence: CDR1 MNHNS, CDR2 SASEGT. The length of the CDR3 is 15 residues. Trimming removed 3 bases from V and 5 bases from J; junction bases left unmatched: 9. CDR3 residues: CASSEEKQGRYGYTF. The CDR3 nucleotides read TGTGCCAGCAGTGAGGAGAAACAGGGGAGGTATGGCTACACCTTC.

The chain joins TRBV7-9 to TRBJ1-1; D remains unclear. This CDR3 comprises 19 residues. V shed 5 bases and J shed 2 bases, with 27 bases lying between them. CDR1 is SEHNR and CDR2 is FQNEAQ in the germline V gene (reference sequence). CDR3 amino acids: CASSRLPDYTTYINTEAFF. In DNA form, the CDR3 reads TGTGCCAGCAGCCGACTCCCTGATTATACAACCTATATAAACACTGAAGCTTTCTTT.